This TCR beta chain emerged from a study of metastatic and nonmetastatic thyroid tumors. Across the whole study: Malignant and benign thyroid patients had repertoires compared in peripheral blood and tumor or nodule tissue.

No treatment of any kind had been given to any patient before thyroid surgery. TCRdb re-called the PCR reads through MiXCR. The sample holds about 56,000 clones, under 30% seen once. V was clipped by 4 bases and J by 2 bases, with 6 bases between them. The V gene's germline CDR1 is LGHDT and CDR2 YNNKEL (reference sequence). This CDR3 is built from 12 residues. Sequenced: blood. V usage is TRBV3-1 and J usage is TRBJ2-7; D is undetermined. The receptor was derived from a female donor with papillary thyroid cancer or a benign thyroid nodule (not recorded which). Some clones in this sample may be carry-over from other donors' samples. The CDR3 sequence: CASSLRTYEQYF. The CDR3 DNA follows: TGTGCCAGCAGCCTTAGGACCTACGAGCAGTACTTC.